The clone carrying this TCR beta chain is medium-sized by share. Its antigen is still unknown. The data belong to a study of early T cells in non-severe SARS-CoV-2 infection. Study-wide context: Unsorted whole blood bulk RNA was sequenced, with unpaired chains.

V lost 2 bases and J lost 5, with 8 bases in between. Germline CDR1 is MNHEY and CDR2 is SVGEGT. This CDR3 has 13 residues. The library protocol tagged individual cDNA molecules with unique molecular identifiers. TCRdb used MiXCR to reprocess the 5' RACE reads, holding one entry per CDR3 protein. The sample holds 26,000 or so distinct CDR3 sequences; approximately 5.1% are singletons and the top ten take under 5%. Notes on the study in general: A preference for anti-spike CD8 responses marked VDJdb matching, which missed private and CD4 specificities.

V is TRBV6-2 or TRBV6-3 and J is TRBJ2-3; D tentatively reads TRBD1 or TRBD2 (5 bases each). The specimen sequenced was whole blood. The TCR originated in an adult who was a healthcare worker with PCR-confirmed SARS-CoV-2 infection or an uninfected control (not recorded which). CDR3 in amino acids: CASSYEGRDTQYF. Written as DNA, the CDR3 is TGTGCCAGCAGTTACGAGGGGCGAGATACGCAGTATTTT.